These 18 T cell receptor beta chains originate from one sample sequenced in a study of identifying expanded T cells in peripheral blood. Generated by immunoSEQ multiplex PCR, the TCRdb table keeps only in-frame clones and is missing some. The repertoire has about 100,000 clones, approximately 86% of them found once; the top ten carry around 5.6%. Input material: blood. These TCRs come from a person aged 18 to 75 in good health.

The V call is TRBV7-9, the J call TRBJ1-5; 8 bases are shared with TRBD1. In germline, CDR1 is SEHNR, CDR2 FQNEAQ (reference sequence). This CDR3 is 15 amino acids long. V was pared by 5 bases and J by 3 bases, with 6 bases of the junction left unmatched. The CDR3: CASSRTGTFNQPQHF. The CDR3 DNA sequence: TGTGCCAGCAGCCGGACAGGGACCTTCAATCAGCCCCAGCATTTT.

This clone has just one count. The CDR3: CATSLYRDRGDSNQPQHF. The CDR3 DNA follows: TGTGCCACCAGCCTGTACCGGGACAGGGGGGATAGCAATCAGCCCCAGCATTTT. The V gene is TRBV15, the J gene TRBJ1-5, with TRBD1 identical over 11 bases. After removal of 5 bases from V and 0 bases from J, the junction contained 9 bases not matched to a gene. Germline loops: CDR1 LNHNV, CDR2 YYDKDF (reference sequence). This CDR3 contains 18 residues.

The chain employs TRBV30 and TRBJ1-1; D remains ambiguous. In germline, CDR1 is GTSNPN, CDR2 SVGIG (reference sequence). This CDR3 is 10 amino acids long. V lost 2 bases to trimming and J lost 10 bases, with 8 bases between them. CDR3 loop: CAWSSRRAFF. CDR3 bases: TGTGCCTGGAGTAGCAGGAGAGCTTTCTTT.

The chain carries TRBV4-1 and TRBJ1-5, with 8 bases aligning to TRBD1. Germline V CDR1 and CDR2: MGHRA, YSYEKL. J was trimmed by 6 bases and V by 4 bases; bases with no gene match: 8. This CDR3 region has 15 residues. The CDR3 DNA reads as TGCGCCAGCAGCCCAATTGACAGGGGTGGTCAGCCCCAGCATTTT. This gives the protein CASSPIDRGGQPQHF.

This clone was seen a single time. The CDR3 protein is CAWSGVVLGQGFTDTQYF. The CDR3 nucleotides are TGTGCCTGGAGTGGAGTTGTGCTTGGACAGGGATTCACAGATACGCAGTATTTT. The chain couples TRBV30 to TRBJ2-3; 8 bases match TRBD1. Germline trimming cut 1 base from V and 2 bases from J; bases unmatched to any gene: 14. Germline V gives CDR1 GTSNPN, CDR2 SVGIG (reference sequence). The CDR3 loop spans 18 amino acids. Full variable domain (outside the CDR3, taken from reference TRBV30 and TRBJ2-3): SQTIHQWPATLVQPVGSPLSLECTVEGTSNPNLYWYRQAAGRGLQLLFYSVGIGQISSEVPQNLSASRPQDRQFILSSKKLLLSDSGFYLCAWSGVVLGQGFTDTQYFGPGTRLTVL.

The chain employs TRBV10-1 and TRBJ2-7; TRBD2 aligns across 9 bases. From germline, CDR1 is WNHNN and CDR2 SYGVQD (reference sequence). J was trimmed by 7 bases and V by 1 base; bases with no gene match: 8. This CDR3 comprises 15 residues. The CDR3 region is CASSEWSSGAREQYF. In DNA form, the CDR3 reads TGCGCCAGCAGTGAGTGGTCTAGCGGGGCGAGGGAGCAGTACTTC.

The chain couples TRBV2 to TRBJ1-1; no firm D call. CDR3 length equals 14 residues. V was pared by 4 bases and J by 2 bases, with 11 bases between. Germline loops: CDR1 SNHLY, CDR2 FYNNEI. The CDR3 loop reads CASSGLRANTEAFF. The DNA for the CDR3 is TGTGCCAGCAGTGGGCTTCGGGCAAACACTGAAGCTTTCTTT. Based on the CDR3 plus reference TRBV2 and TRBJ1-1, the full variable domain is EPEVTQTPSHQVTQMGQEVILRCVPISNHLYFYWYRQILGQKVEFLVSFYNNEISEKSEIFDDQFSVERPDGSNFTLKIRSTKLEDSAMYFCASSGLRANTEAFFGQGTRLTVV.

This clone was recorded once. This chain uses TRBV7-2 with TRBJ2-7; no reliable D call. The CDR3 loop spans 13 amino acids. Germline V gene sequence: CDR1 SGHTA, CDR2 FQGNSA. The V and J ends lost 6 bases and 4 bases respectively, with 13 bases between them. The CDR3 reads CASSPPLEYEQYF. The CDR3 bases are TGTGCCAGCAGTCCTCCCCTGGAATACGAGCAGTACTTC.

This clone was detected a few times. The chain recombines TRBV5-4 with TRBJ2-5; no reliable D call. Germline CDR1 reads SGHNT; CDR2 reads YYREEE (reference sequence). CDR3 size: 14 residues. V was clipped by 0 bases and J by 5 bases, with 11 bases between them. The CDR3 DNA sequence: TGTGCCAGCAGCTTGGGATTGAATTTCGAGACCCAGTACTTC. Its protein is CASSLGLNFETQYF.

J is TRBJ1-2 and V is TRBV4-3, with TRBD1 matching over 8 bases. This CDR3 region has 15 residues. Germline CDR1 LGHNA, CDR2 YSLEER. Unmatched junction bases numbered 12, after V lost 4 bases and J lost 8 bases. CDR3 loop: CASSLEETGGYGYTF. DNA of the CDR3: TGCGCCAGCAGCCTAGAGGAAACAGGGGGATACGGCTACACCTTC.

There are a few counts of this clone. J is TRBJ1-5 and V is TRBV2, with D unresolved. The CDR3 has 14 residues. The germline V gene has CDR1 SNHLY and CDR2 FYNNEI. V dropped 5 bases and J dropped 0 bases, with 8 bases sitting between them. CDR3 DNA: TGTGCCAGCAGTTACATTAATAGCAATCAGCCCCAGCATTTT. Residues: CASSYINSNQPQHF.

This clone came up once. The chain has TRBV7-9 and TRBJ2-1; D assignment may be TRBD1 or TRBD2 (5 bases each). The CDR3 contains 14 residues. Trimming removed 3 bases at V and 8 bases at J, with 14 bases between. Germline values: CDR1 SEHNR, CDR2 FQNEAQ (reference sequence). The CDR3 DNA follows: TGTGCCAGCAGCTTCGGGCGTAGGGACCATGAGCAGTTCTTC. Protein sequence: CASSFGRRDHEQFF.

The chain uses TRBV7-8 and TRBJ2-1, with D uncertain. The CDR3 extends over 13 amino acids. The V gene's germline CDR1 is SGHVS and CDR2 FQNEAQ. Trimming took 2 bases from V and 8 from J, leaving 10 bases between them. The CDR3 DNA reads TGTGCCAGCAGCTTATTGGGGTTCGATGAGCAGTTCTTC. Encoded protein: CASSLLGFDEQFF.

The chain couples TRBV29-1 to TRBJ2-7; D ambiguous. Germline lookup yields CDR1 SQVTM and CDR2 ANQGSEA. The CDR3 has 13 residues. The V gene lost 2 bases and the J gene lost 0 bases, with 8 bases spanning the gap. The CDR3 is CSVESASSYEQYF. DNA of the CDR3: TGCAGCGTTGAATCGGCGAGCTCCTACGAGCAGTACTTC.

The sample holds one count of this clone. The V gene is TRBV6-5, the J gene TRBJ1-1; D unresolved. The CDR3 runs 13 residues. The V end lost 8 bases, the J end lost 0 bases, and 10 bases lay between the germline ends. Germline-derived CDR1 and CDR2 are MNHEY and SVGAGI. The CDR3 spells CASGMNMNTEAFF. The CDR3 DNA follows: TGTGCCAGCGGGATGAACATGAACACTGAAGCTTTCTTT.

This clone was detected only once. This sequence joins TRBV7-2 and TRBJ1-2; 7 bases match TRBD1. V lost 8 bases to trimming and J lost 4 bases; unmatched junction nucleotides: 7. CDR3 length: 13 residues. Germline assignment: CDR1 SGHTA and CDR2 FQGNSA. CDR3 nucleotide sequence: TGTGCCAGCGCGGGACAGCCCCTCTATGGCTACACCTTC. Amino acids: CASAGQPLYGYTF.

Here the CDR3 DNA reads TGTGCCTTGACAGTTACCTACGAGCAGTACTTC. It translates to CALTVTYEQYF. This chain joins TRBV30 and TRBJ2-7, with D possibly matching TRBD1 (5 bases). The CDR3 is made up of 11 amino acids. Germline V lookup: CDR1 GTSNPN, CDR2 SVGIG (reference sequence). The ends were cut back, 7 bases at V and 2 bases at J, with 9 bases in the middle.

The chain links TRBV6-6 to TRBJ1-1; D gene unclear. Germline V gene lookup returns CDR1 MNHNY and CDR2 SVGAGI (reference sequence). Trimming pared 7 bases from V and 0 bases from J, leaving 15 bases between. The CDR3 sequence is 15 residues long. The CDR3 reads CASTSPTTMNTEAFF. For the CDR3, the DNA is TGTGCCAGCACCTCTCCGACTACTATGAACACTGAAGCTTTCTTT.